The next 15 T cell receptor beta chains were all read from a single sample in a study of identical twins. TCRdb re-called the 5' RACE reads with MiXCR, one entry per CDR3 protein. The top ten hold about 0.94% of the sample, which has some 500,000 distinct CDR3 sequences, about 13% seen once. These same data were also listed under a study on yellow fever vaccine responses in identical twins.

Sequencing was done on a sample of CD4+ T cells sorted from blood. The receptors were sampled from a young woman in good health.

In its sample, this clonotype was seen many times. The chain has TRBV24-1 and TRBJ2-1; possible D gene TRBD2, 5 bases. V lost 4 bases, J lost 6 bases, and 12 bases lay in between. The CDR3 consists of 14 residues. CDR1 and CDR2 from the germline V gene are KGHDR and SFDVKD. The CDR3 loop reads CATSDVDGGNEQFF. Here the CDR3 DNA reads TGTGCCACCAGTGACGTGGATGGAGGCAATGAGCAGTTCTTC.

The chain couples TRBV12-3 or TRBV12-4 to TRBJ1-1, with D possibly being TRBD1 (6 bases). This CDR3 spans 16 amino acids. V gave up 2 bases and J gave up 2 bases, with 15 bases separating them. CDR3 nucleotide sequence: TGTGCCAGCAGTTTACGAGCAGGGGTCTTAAACACTGAAGCTTTCTTT. Protein sequence: CASSLRAGVLNTEAFF.

The chain employs TRBV10-3 and TRBJ2-5; 16 bases align to TRBD2. This CDR3 has 15 residues. Germline values: CDR1 ENHRY, CDR2 SYGVKD. With 7 bases clipped from V and 5 bases from J, the junction kept 4 bases outside the gene matches. CDR3 amino acids: CAITPGLAGGETQYF. The CDR3 DNA sequence: TGTGCCATCACGCCGGGACTAGCGGGAGGGGAGACCCAGTACTTC.

This clonotype was detected only a few times. The V and J genes are TRBV25-1 and TRBJ2-5; no clear D gene. The CDR3 is 11 residues long. Germline V lookup: CDR1 MGHDK, CDR2 SYGVNS. V gave up 4 bases and J gave up 13 bases, with 13 bases separating them. The CDR3 DNA follows: TGTGCCAGCAGTGCCGATCGAGGTCGGTACTTC. The encoded protein is CASSADRGRYF.

In this sample, this clonotype turned up a few times. This chain uses TRBV4-2 with TRBJ2-2; D tentatively fits TRBD1 or TRBD2 (6 bases each). CDR3 length equals 16 residues. In germline, CDR1 is LGHNA, CDR2 YNFKEQ. V was clipped by 2 bases and J by 3 bases, with 13 bases between them. Here the CDR3 reads CASSQPRGAYTGELFF. The CDR3 region has the DNA TGTGCCAGCAGCCAACCGAGGGGGGCGTACACCGGGGAGCTGTTTTTT.

The V gene is TRBV4-1, the J gene TRBJ2-4; 15 bases are a match to TRBD2. This CDR3 has 18 residues. Trimming at V came to 4 bases and at J to 8 bases, leaving 12 bases not matched to a gene. CDR1 MGHRA and CDR2 YSYEKL come from the germline V gene. This chain's CDR3 is CASSPLRTSGGAEDIQYF. CDR3 nucleotides: TGCGCCAGCAGCCCGCTCCGGACTAGCGGGGGGGCCGAGGACATTCAGTACTTC.

V gene TRBV2 combines with J gene TRBJ2-1; 9 positions match TRBD1. V was clipped by 11 bases and J by 5 bases; unmatched bases: 22. Looked up from germline, CDR1 is SNHLY and CDR2 is FYNNEI. The CDR3 covers 18 residues. CDR3 region: CAFRPDSPGTGIHNEQFF. The CDR3 nucleotides read TGTGCCTTCAGACCCGATTCTCCCGGGACAGGGATCCACAATGAGCAGTTCTTC.

In this sample, this clonotype turned up many times. This CDR3 reads CASSWTGGDSGYTF. In DNA form, the CDR3 reads TGTGCCAGCAGTTGGACAGGGGGTGACAGTGGCTACACCTTC. This chain uses TRBV12-3 or TRBV12-4 with TRBJ1-2, with 10 bases that match TRBD1. The CDR3 has 14 residues. The V segment lost 4 bases and the J segment 7 bases; nucleotides outside the gene matches: 6.

This clonotype was seen once. J is TRBJ2-2 and V is TRBV6-4; the match to TRBD1 covers 9 bases. V lost 7 bases, J lost 1 base, and 7 bases stayed unmatched. Germline V gene data show CDR1 as MRHNA and CDR2 as SNTAGT. The CDR3 spans 16 residues. Here the CDR3 reads CASTPPGQGNTGELFF. Written as DNA, the CDR3 is TGTGCCAGCACCCCGCCGGGACAGGGGAACACCGGGGAGCTGTTTTTT.

This clonotype was seen only a few times. V and J are TRBV5-1 and TRBJ2-5; D is undetermined. Trimming shortened V by 5 bases and J by 1 base, and 6 bases separated the two germline ends. Per the germline V gene, CDR1 is SGHRS and CDR2 is YFSETQ. This CDR3 spans 12 amino acids. For the CDR3, the DNA is TGCGCCAGCAGTGTGGCCCAAGAGACCCAGTACTTC. Its translation: CASSVAQETQYF. Variable domain in full (rest from reference TRBV5-1 and TRBJ2-5): KAGVTQTPRYLIKTRGQQVTLSCSPISGHRSVSWYQQTPGQGLQFLFEYFSETQRNKGNFPGRFSGRQFSNSRSEMNVSTLELGDSALYLCASSVAQETQYFGPGTRLLVL.

The chain combines TRBV6-1 with TRBJ2-7, with TRBD2 matching over 10 bases. The germline V gene has CDR1 MNHNS and CDR2 SASEGT. With V trimmed by 7 bases and J by 2 bases, 20 bases remained unmatched. The CDR3 runs 19 residues. The CDR3 DNA is TGTGCCAGCAACCCTGGCAGGGGGCAGCTACTAGCGGGGACCTACGAGCAGTACTTC. It specifies CASNPGRGQLLAGTYEQYF.

This clonotype has a count of ten or more. The chain joins TRBV29-1 to TRBJ1-2, with D possibly being TRBD1 (6 bases). Germline V gene data show CDR1 as SQVTM and CDR2 as ANQGSEA. With 4 bases removed from V and 11 bases from J, the gap between germline ends came to 14 bases. This CDR3 has 11 residues. The CDR3 sequence: CSVGGGQKYTF. In DNA, the CDR3 is TGCAGCGTTGGGGGCGGACAGAAGTACACCTTC.

Only a few counts were recorded for this clonotype. The CDR3, as DNA: TGTGCCAGCAGTCGCGGGAGTTATGAGTTCTTC. Translated, it gives CASSRGSYEFF. The chain employs TRBV6-2 or TRBV6-3 and TRBJ2-1, with 7 bases fitting TRBD2. V lost 5 bases and J lost 14; bases outside the gene matches: 6. This CDR3 spans 11 amino acids. Germline CDR1 reads MNHEY; CDR2 reads SVGEGT.

This clonotype showed up many times. This chain connects TRBV6-2 or TRBV6-3 to TRBJ2-3, with 13 bases lining up with TRBD2. The CDR3 spans 14 residues. CDR1 and CDR2 from the germline V gene are MNHEY and SVGEGT. V was clipped by 2 bases and J by 10 bases; unmatched bases: 3. The CDR3 reads CASSYGLAGEPQYF. The CDR3 region has the DNA TGTGCCAGCAGTTACGGACTAGCGGGAGAACCGCAGTATTTT.

The chain uses TRBV28 and TRBJ2-5, with D possibly being TRBD1 (6 bases). Per the germline V gene, CDR1 is MDHEN and CDR2 is SYDVKM. Between the trimmed V and J ends, which lost 4 bases and 4 bases, there was a span of 13 bases. The CDR3 runs to 14 residues. The CDR3 loop reads CASSSQDSLETQYF. CDR3 coding DNA: TGTGCCAGCAGTTCCCAGGACAGTTTAGAGACCCAGTACTTC.